This T cell receptor beta chain was profiled in a study of T cells in Graves' hyperthyroidism and ophthalmopathy (dated by TCRdb to between 2018 and 2020). In terms of the full investigation: Peripheral blood was collected at initial diagnosis, before any treatment. An independent validation cohort of around 19 hyperthyroidism patients and 17 patients who later progressed to ophthalmopathy tested prospective prediction of ophthalmopathy. To identify TCR V-J signatures that set the groups apart, the researchers used a discovery cohort of about a hundred patients, made up of fewer than 50 with Graves' ophthalmopathy and about 60 with stable Graves' hyperthyroidism. After sampling, hyperthyroidism patients received methimazole starting at 30 mg daily, and ophthalmopathy patients received high-dose intravenous methylprednisolone. The paper describes TCR Vbeta CDR3 sequencing of some 130 peripheral blood samples, made up of about 41 ophthalmopathy patients, over 70 hyperthyroidism patients and roughly 17 progressor patients. The study also compared thyroid tissue and blood T-cell repertoires from more than 5 Graves' hyperthyroidism patients. For training and testing, the 100 patients in the discovery cohort were randomly divided in a 7:3 ratio. Overall results and qualifications from the work: No statistical method was used to set the sample size in advance, and investigators knew the group allocation. Most expanded thyroid clonotypes (frequency above 0.001) were also found in blood, which suggests that blood repertoires may mirror thyroid immune responses. During validation, the model predicted progression to ophthalmopathy a median of approximately six months ahead of onset, with just under 71% sensitivity and 72% to 85% specificity. Ophthalmopathy was separated from stable hyperthyroidism by a 13 V-J signature model, with around 90% sensitivity and around 81% specificity obtained in cross-validation and 80%/75% obtained in testing.

The TCR beta CDR3 regions were amplified from RNA transcripts. The TCR CDR3 was subjected to a first round of RT-PCR using the HTBI primer set and the Qiagen OneStep RT-PCR kit. Libraries were constructed in a second round of multiplex PCR, after which size selection and purification were performed. The libraries were sequenced on an Illumina HiSeq2000 using paired-end 100 bp reads. The published analysis was carried out like this. Raw data were processed with SOAPnuke, discarding reads with adapters, uncalled bases, mean Phred below 15, or no exact constant-primer or identifier match. COPE v1.2.5 was used to merge high-quality paired reads, and clonotypes were defined as unique nucleotide sequences. MiTCR v1.1 was used to align clonotypes to the IMGT TRBV, TRBD and TRBJ reference segments. Only V-J combinations with frequency above 0.0001, covering about 99% of repertoires, were analysed. The TCS score was defined as F50 (clonal expansion) divided by E x V (chaos), with BLOSUM62-based TCRdist calculated between CDR3 peptides within each V-J. Welch's t-statistics and random forest reduced around 510 V-J features to fewer than 15, which were used in a naive Bayes classifier (R e1071). In TCRdb, the public reads were trimmed at Q25 with fastp and aligned with MiXCR, with productive beta chains retained. Every CDR3 protein is listed once, alongside the most common genes and DNA of its rows. The V and J calls, along with clone size, are taken from TCRdb and not from the paper's own processing. The table for this sample lists 700,000 or so distinct CDR3 sequences; about a sixth of them were counted only once. 8.4% of the sample goes to the ten largest clones.

The CDR3 measures 11 amino acids from cysteine to phenylalanine. Of all the DNA, just the CDR3 is kept, 33 bases in frame from base 1. Trimming at the junction amounts to 3 bases on V and 7 bases on J, and the germline ends lie 6 bases apart. Stable Graves' hyperthyroidism was defined as no progression to ophthalmopathy during 18 months of follow-up. Hyperthyroidism patients were aged 18 to 65 years and newly diagnosed, with disease duration of less than 2 months. The study excluded patients with uncontrolled infections, other autoimmune diseases, pregnancy or lactation. Diagnoses were based on clinical symptoms, serum thyroxine and TRAb, thyroid ultrasound and orbital computed tomography. PBMCs were isolated from more than 8 ml of fresh peripheral blood by Ficoll-Paque density gradient centrifugation. Trizol reagent was used to extract total RNA, and RNA quality was then checked on an Agilent 2100 Bioanalyzer.

This clonotype was seen many times. Its antigen is not yet known. Per-base quality was not reported, and no clone a single base away is much larger than it. The clonotype comes from a man between 18 and 29 years old with Graves' hyperthyroidism. Sequenced: blood. This chain joins TRBV12-3 or TRBV12-4 to TRBJ1-2, with no confidently assigned D gene. The CDR3 has the sequence CASSFILGYTF. The DNA reads TGTGCCAGCAGTTTCATCCTTGGCTACACCTTC.